A single sample is the source of the 17 T cell receptor beta chains below, sequenced in a study (dated by TCRdb to about 2016). Library preparation employed RT-PCR. Instrument used: Illumina MiSeq. Clones were called with MiXCR by TCRdb after fastp trimmed the public reads at Q25, and only in-frame beta chains were retained. Identical CDR3 proteins give one entry, which carries the most common genes and DNA. The sample yields 550,000 to 750,000 distinct CDR3 sequences; 12% to 15% were counted once. The ten largest clonotypes hold 3.6% of the sample. Sequenced: memory CD4+ T cells from blood. Receptor source: a female donor in good health, serving as a healthy control.

This clonotype was recorded at least ten times. The chain recombines TRBV5-5 with TRBJ2-5; 7 nucleotides line up with TRBD1. In germline, CDR1 is SGHKS, CDR2 YYEKEE (reference sequence). This CDR3 contains 15 residues. V lost 7 bases, J lost 5 bases, and 14 bases stayed unmatched. The CDR3, as DNA: TGTGCCAGCCGACCGACAGGGTTGAGTGCTGAGACCCAGTACTTC. Translation: CASRPTGLSAETQYF. The variable domain in full, completed from reference TRBV5-5 and TRBJ2-5, reads DAGVTQSPTHLIKTRGQQVTLRCSPISGHKSVSWYQQVLGQGPQFIFQYYEKEERGRGNFPDRFSARQFPNYSSELNVNALLLGDSALYLCASRPTGLSAETQYFGPGTRLLVL.

Concerning this clonotype itself: The junction does not match germline at one end; this may be a read error. The chain couples TRBV7-2 to TRBJ1-5; D is unresolved. Germline CDR1 is SGHTA and CDR2 is FQGNSA. CDR3 length equals 12 residues. The CDR3 here is CASSFSNQPHHF. CDR3 nucleotides: TGTGCCAGCAGCTTCAGCAATCAGCCCCATCATTTT.

This clonotype was detected only a few times. The gene calls are TRBV6-2 or TRBV6-3 and TRBJ2-1; no clear D gene. Trimming cost V 11 bases and J 4 bases, with 9 bases left between them. This CDR3 contains 11 residues. Per germline, CDR1 MNHEY and CDR2 SVGEGT. The chain's CDR3 is CAVARYNEQFF. The CDR3, as DNA: TGTGCCGTTGCACGGTACAATGAGCAGTTCTTC.

This clonotype was detected ten times or more. The V and J genes are TRBV29-1 and TRBJ2-2; no clear D gene. Per germline, CDR1 SQVTM and CDR2 ANQGSEA. The CDR3 is 13 residues long. The V end lost 6 bases, the J end lost 0 bases, and 8 bases lay between the germline ends. Here the CDR3 DNA reads TGCAGCGTGTCGGTGTCGAACACCGGGGAGCTGTTTTTT. Translated, it gives CSVSVSNTGELFF.

As regards this clonotype: This may be a read error, as it is one base from a much larger clone. The rearrangement uses TRBV6-5 and TRBJ2-2; no reliable D call. Trimming pared 6 bases from V and 1 base from J, leaving 12 bases between. In germline, CDR1 is MNHEY, CDR2 SVGAGI. The CDR3 length is 15 residues. CDR3 sequence reads: CASRPDTLNTGELFF. Here the CDR3 DNA reads TGTGCCAGCAGGCCCGACACTCTGAACACCGGGGAGCTGTTTTTT.

This clonotype occurred many times. The rearrangement uses TRBV12-3 or TRBV12-4 and TRBJ1-3; D unclear. The CDR3 is 16 amino acids. V lost 5 bases to trimming and J lost 0 bases, with 14 bases between them. The chain's CDR3 is CASSGMGSRSGNTIYF. As DNA, the CDR3 is TGTGCCAGCAGTGGTATGGGGAGCCGCTCTGGAAACACCATATATTTT.

This clonotype was seen a few times. This chain joins TRBV18 and TRBJ2-5, with a tentative D call TRBD1 (6 bases). The CDR3 consists of 14 residues. Germline V gene data show CDR1 as KGHSH and CDR2 as LQKENI. Trimming left V 2 bases short and J 5 bases short, with 12 bases between. CDR3 sequence reads: CASSPINREETQYF. CDR3 coding DNA: TGTGCCAGCTCACCAATAAACAGGGAGGAGACCCAGTACTTC.

The chain links TRBV20-1 to TRBJ1-5; possibly TRBD1 for D (5 bases). V lost 4 bases to trimming and J lost 8 bases, with 12 bases between them. This CDR3 comprises 12 residues. From germline, CDR1 is DFQATT and CDR2 SNEGSKA (reference sequence). CDR3 amino acids: CSAKRGLEPQHF. In DNA, the CDR3 is TGCAGTGCTAAGAGGGGTCTGGAGCCCCAGCATTTT.

The J gene is TRBJ2-7, the V gene TRBV4-1; D is perhaps TRBD2 (6 bases). Germline CDR1 reads MGHRA; CDR2 reads YSYEKL. The CDR3 has 15 amino acids. The V end lost 5 bases, the J end lost 1 base, and 15 bases lay between the germline ends. CDR3 nucleotide sequence: TGCGCCAGCAGCACCCAGCTGGGAGGTTCCTACGAGCAGTACTTC. The encoded protein is CASSTQLGGSYEQYF.

This chain links TRBV7-2 with TRBJ1-2; no clear D gene. The CDR3 extends over 14 amino acids. V was shortened by 1 base and J by 4 bases, with 10 bases between the two germline ends. Germline V gene lookup returns CDR1 SGHTA and CDR2 FQGNSA. CDR3 amino acids: CASSLVSDSYGYTF. The CDR3 region has the DNA TGTGCCAGCAGCTTAGTTTCGGATAGCTATGGCTACACCTTC.

The chain employs TRBV27 and TRBJ1-5; no clear D. This CDR3 spans 13 amino acids. Germline CDR1 is MNHEY and CDR2 is SMNVEV (reference sequence). The germline V and J ends were trimmed by 6 bases and 7 bases, with 13 bases remaining between them. This CDR3 is CASRYGVSQPQHF. CDR3 DNA: TGTGCCAGCAGGTACGGGGTCTCACAGCCCCAGCATTTT.

In this sample, this clonotype turned up a few times. V is TRBV12-3 or TRBV12-4 and J is TRBJ2-1, with D hard to call. V dropped 6 bases and J dropped 0 bases, with 9 bases sitting between them. The CDR3 has 14 amino acids. CDR3 loop: CASRHGISYNEQFF. CDR3 bases: TGTGCCAGCAGGCACGGAATCTCCTACAATGAGCAGTTCTTC.

The chain links TRBV7-2 to TRBJ1-3; TRBD1 aligns across 11 bases. The germline V gene has CDR1 SGHTA and CDR2 FQGNSA. The CDR3 totals 17 residues. V lost 5 bases to trimming and J lost 3 bases; unmatched junction nucleotides: 9. The CDR3 loop is CASSLSPGTGGGNTIYF. The CDR3 region has the DNA TGTGCCAGCAGCCTCAGTCCCGGGACAGGGGGTGGAAACACCATATATTTT.

A remark on this clonotype: At one of its ends the junction is not consistent with the germline gene, which may arise from a read error. The chain has TRBV6-5 and TRBJ2-7; D uncertain. Germline CDR1 and CDR2: MNHEY and SVGAGI. The CDR3 spans 15 residues. CDR3: CAGSYSVVQNDEQYF. The CDR3 nucleotides are TGTGCCGGCAGTTACTCGGTCGTCCAGAACGACGAGCAGTACTTC.

This clonotype was picked up many times. The chain links TRBV20-1 to TRBJ2-1; possibly TRBD1 for D (6 bases). Trimming took 1 base from V and 8 from J, leaving 18 bases between them. The CDR3 runs 15 residues. Germline-derived CDR1 and CDR2 are DFQATT and SNEGSKA (reference sequence). The CDR3 DNA reads TGCAGTGCTAGAGGAATCCAGGGGTACGTTCATGAGCAGTTCTTC. Encoded protein: CSARGIQGYVHEQFF.

The chain has TRBV9 and TRBJ2-2; 9 nucleotides match TRBD2. The CDR3 contains 16 residues. The germline V gene has CDR1 SGDLS and CDR2 YYNGEE. J lost 2 bases, V lost 4 bases, and 6 bases had no gene match. The CDR3 DNA reads TGTGCCAGCAGCATGTCTAGCGGGGCAAACACCGGGGAGCTGTTTTTT. Amino acids: CASSMSSGANTGELFF.

Many counts were recorded for this clonotype. The DNA of the CDR3 is TGCAGTGCTCCGGCCATCGCGGGTGTGAACAATGAGCAGTTCTTC. It codes for CSAPAIAGVNNEQFF. The chain couples TRBV20-1 to TRBJ2-1; D is possibly TRBD2 (5 bases). V lost 5 bases to trimming and J lost 5 bases, with 19 bases between them. Germline-derived CDR1 and CDR2 are DFQATT and SNEGSKA (reference sequence). The CDR3 has 15 residues.